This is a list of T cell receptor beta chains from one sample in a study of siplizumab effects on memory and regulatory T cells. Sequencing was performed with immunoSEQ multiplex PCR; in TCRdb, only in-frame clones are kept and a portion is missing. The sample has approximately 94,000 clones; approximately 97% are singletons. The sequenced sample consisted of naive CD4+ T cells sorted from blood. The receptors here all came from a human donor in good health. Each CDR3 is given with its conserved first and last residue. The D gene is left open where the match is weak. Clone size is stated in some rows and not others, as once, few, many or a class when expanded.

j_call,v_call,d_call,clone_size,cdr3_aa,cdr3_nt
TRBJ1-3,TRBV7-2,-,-,CASSLVLGVPGNTIYF,TGTGCCAGCAGCTTAGTTTTGGGAGTCCCTGGAAACACCATATATTTT
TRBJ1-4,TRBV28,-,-,CASSLIREGLFF,TGTGCCAGCAGTTTGATCCGGGAGGGACTGTTTTTT
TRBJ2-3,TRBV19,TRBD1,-,CASTSGGSGADTQYF,TGTGCCAGCACATCAGGGGGTAGTGGAGCAGATACGCAGTATTTT
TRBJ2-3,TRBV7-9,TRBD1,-,CASSWDRGADTQYF,TGTGCCAGCAGCTGGGACAGGGGAGCAGATACGCAGTATTTT
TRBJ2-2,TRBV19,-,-,CASSNKDYPNTGELFF,TGTGCCAGTAGTAATAAGGACTACCCGAACACCGGGGAGCTGTTTTTT
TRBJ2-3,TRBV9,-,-,CASSPELGFTDTQYF,TGTGCCAGCAGCCCCGAATTGGGGTTTACAGATACGCAGTATTTT
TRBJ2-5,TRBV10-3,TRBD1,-,CAIRGGTGEETQYF,TGTGCCATCAGGGGGGGGACAGGGGAAGAGACCCAGTACTTC
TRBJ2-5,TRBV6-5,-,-,CASTGGSRQTQYF,TGTGCCAGCACTGGCGGATCCCGACAGACCCAGTACTTC
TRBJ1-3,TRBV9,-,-,CASSERLVSSGNTIYF,TGTGCCAGCAGCGAGCGTCTAGTAAGCTCTGGAAACACCATATATTTT
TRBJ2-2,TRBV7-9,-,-,CASSLVDRTGELFF,TGTGCCAGCAGCTTAGTGGATCGCACCGGGGAGCTGTTTTTT
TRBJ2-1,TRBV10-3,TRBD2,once,CAIRPGELAGGHNEQFF,TGTGCCATCAGGCCTGGAGAGCTAGCGGGGGGGCACAATGAGCAGTTCTTC
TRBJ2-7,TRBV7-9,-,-,CASSPSMGTYEQYF,TGTGCCAGCAGCCCCTCCATGGGAACCTACGAGCAGTACTTC
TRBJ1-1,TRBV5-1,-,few,CASSLGTEAFF,TGCGCCAGCAGCTTGGGAACTGAAGCTTTCTTT
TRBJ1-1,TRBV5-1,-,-,CASSFRTVNTEAFF,TGCGCCAGCAGCTTTAGGACAGTGAACACTGAAGCTTTCTTT
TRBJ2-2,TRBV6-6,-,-,CASSSGTPNTGELFF,TGTGCCAGCAGTTCCGGGACACCGAACACCGGGGAGCTGTTTTTT
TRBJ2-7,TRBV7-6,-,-,CASSADRDYEQYF,TGTGCCAGCAGCGCCGACAGAGACTACGAGCAGTACTTC
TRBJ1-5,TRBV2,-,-,CASSVEVGGNQPQHF,TGTGCCAGCAGTGTGGAAGTGGGCGGCAATCAGCCCCAGCATTTT
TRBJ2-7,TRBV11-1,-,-,CASSFGAREQYF,TGTGCCAGCAGCTTCGGGGCTCGGGAGCAGTACTTC
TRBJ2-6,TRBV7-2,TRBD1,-,CASRTGGAGANVLTF,TGTGCCAGCAGGACAGGGGGCGCTGGGGCCAACGTCCTGACTTTC
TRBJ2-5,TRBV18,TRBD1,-,CASSPPGQGEETQYF,TGTGCCAGCTCACCACCAGGACAGGGGGAAGAGACCCAGTACTTC
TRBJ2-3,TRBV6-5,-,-,CASTPGLSTPDTQYF,TGTGCCAGCACCCCGGGACTGTCGACCCCGGATACGCAGTATTTT
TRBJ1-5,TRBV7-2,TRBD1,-,CASSARTGDSQPQHF,TGTGCCAGCAGCGCCCGGACAGGGGATAGTCAGCCCCAGCATTTT
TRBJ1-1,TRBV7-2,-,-,CASSLLPGWAFF,TGTGCCAGCAGCTTATTACCAGGTTGGGCTTTCTTT
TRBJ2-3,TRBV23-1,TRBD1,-,CASSQSSEGGETDTQYF,TGCGCCAGCAGTCAATCTAGTGAAGGGGGCGAGACAGATACGCAGTATTTT
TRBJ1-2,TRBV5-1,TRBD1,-,CASSFEGASYGYTF,TGCGCCAGCAGCTTCGAGGGGGCGAGCTATGGCTACACCTTC
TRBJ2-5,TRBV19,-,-,CASSRQSQETQYF,TGTGCCAGTAGTCGACAGTCTCAAGAGACCCAGTACTTC
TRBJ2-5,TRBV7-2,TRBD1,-,CASEYRGRTGATQYF,TGTGCCAGCGAATACAGGGGGCGCACTGGTGCGACCCAGTACTTC
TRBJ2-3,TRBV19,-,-,CASTTSGAPDTQYF,TGTGCCAGTACCACCTCAGGGGCCCCAGATACGCAGTATTTT
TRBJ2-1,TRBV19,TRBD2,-,CASSYTSGGALDEQFF,TGTGCCAGTAGTTACACTAGCGGGGGGGCTCTGGATGAGCAGTTCTTC
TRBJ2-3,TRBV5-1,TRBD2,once,CASSWSGGAGSTDTQYF,TGCGCCAGCAGCTGGAGCGGGGGGGCCGGTAGCACAGATACGCAGTATTTT
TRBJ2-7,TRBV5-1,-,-,CASSLGGGEYEQYF,TGCGCCAGCAGCCTAGGAGGGGGCGAGTACGAGCAGTACTTC
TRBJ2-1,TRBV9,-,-,CASSVRADSYNEQFF,TGTGCCAGCAGCGTACGGGCTGACTCCTACAATGAGCAGTTCTTC
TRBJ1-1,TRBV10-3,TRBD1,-,CAISEGQGPTEAFF,TGTGCCATCAGTGAGGGACAGGGTCCCACTGAAGCTTTCTTT
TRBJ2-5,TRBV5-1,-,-,CASSLVVETQYF,TGCGCCAGCAGCTTGGTGGTTGAGACCCAGTACTTC
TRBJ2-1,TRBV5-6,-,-,CASSLTSFEQFF,TGTGCCAGCAGCCTGACTAGTTTTGAGCAGTTCTTC
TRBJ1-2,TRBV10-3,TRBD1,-,CAISGGTGALNYGYTF,TGTGCCATCAGTGGAGGGACAGGGGCCCTCAACTATGGCTACACCTTC
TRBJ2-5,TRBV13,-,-,CASSLGDRRGETQYF,TGTGCCAGCAGCTTAGGGGACAGGAGGGGAGAGACCCAGTACTTC
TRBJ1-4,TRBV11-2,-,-,CASATSGGRGGEKLFF,TGTGCCAGCGCTACCTCGGGAGGGCGGGGTGGAGAAAAACTGTTTTTT
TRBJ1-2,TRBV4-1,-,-,CASSQEGVYGYTF,TGCGCCAGCAGCCAAGAAGGGGTCTATGGCTACACCTTC
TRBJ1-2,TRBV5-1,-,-,CASSPGQTYGYTF,TGCGCCAGCAGCCCCGGACAGACCTATGGCTACACCTTC
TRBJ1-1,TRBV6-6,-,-,CASSYEAMNTEAFF,TGTGCCAGCAGTTACGAGGCAATGAACACTGAAGCTTTCTTT
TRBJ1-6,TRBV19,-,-,CASSIYRYNSPLHF,TGTGCCAGTAGTATTTATAGATATAATTCACCCCTCCACTTT
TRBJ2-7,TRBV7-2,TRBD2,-,CASSLAQRGVIYEQYF,TGTGCCAGCAGCTTAGCGCAGCGGGGGGTTATCTACGAGCAGTACTTC
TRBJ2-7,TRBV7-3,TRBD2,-,CASSKQGGTSGSEQYF,TGTGCCAGCAGCAAACAGGGAGGCACTAGCGGGTCCGAGCAGTACTTC
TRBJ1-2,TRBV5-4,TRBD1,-,CASSLVSTGGDYGYTF,TGTGCCAGCAGTTTGGTGTCAACAGGGGGCGACTATGGCTACACCTTC
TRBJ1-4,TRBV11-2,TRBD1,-,CASSLGQGRANEKLFF,TGTGCCAGCAGCTTGGGACAGGGGCGAGCTAATGAAAAACTGTTTTTT
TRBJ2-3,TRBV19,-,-,CASSIRYTQYF,TGTGCCAGTAGTATTCGGTATACGCAGTATTTT